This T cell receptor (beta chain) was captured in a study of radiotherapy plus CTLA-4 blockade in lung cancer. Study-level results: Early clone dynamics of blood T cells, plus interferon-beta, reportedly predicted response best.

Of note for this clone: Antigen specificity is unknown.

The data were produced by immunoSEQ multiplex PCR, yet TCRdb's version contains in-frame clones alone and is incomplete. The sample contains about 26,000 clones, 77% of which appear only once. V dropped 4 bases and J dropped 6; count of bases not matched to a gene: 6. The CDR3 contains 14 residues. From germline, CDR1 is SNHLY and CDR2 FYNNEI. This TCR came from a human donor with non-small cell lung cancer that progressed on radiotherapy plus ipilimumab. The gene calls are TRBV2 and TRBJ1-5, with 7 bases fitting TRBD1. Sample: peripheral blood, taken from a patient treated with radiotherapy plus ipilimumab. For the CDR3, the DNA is TGTGCCAGCAGTGGACAGGGTCTAAGTCAGCCCCAGCATTTT. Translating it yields CASSGQGLSQPQHF.